Below, 24 T cell receptor beta chains from the same sample are listed, as sequenced in a study of cytomegalovirus exposure and HLA in healthy donors. The protocol was immunoSEQ multiplex PCR, while the TCRdb copy is restricted to in-frame clones and leaves out a portion. This table holds 120,000 or so clones, around 90% found once. The sample was PBMCs. The receptors originated from a woman aged 18-29 years in good health and CMV-seronegative.

The chain is built from TRBV9 and TRBJ2-5; tentative D call: TRBD2 (5 bases). Trimming shortened V by 3 bases and J by 5 bases, and 11 bases separated the two germline ends. Germline V gene data show CDR1 as SGDLS and CDR2 as YYNGEE. The length of the CDR3 is 13 residues. The CDR3: CASSAGITETQYF. The CDR3, as DNA: TGTGCCAGCAGCGCCGGGATCACTGAGACCCAGTACTTC.

Regarding this clone: The germline gene is not matched at one end of the junction; a read error may be the cause. The CDR3 region is CASSSSTGFGDF. The CDR3 nucleotides read TGTGCCAGCAGTTCATCCACAGGGTTCGGGGACTTC. The rearrangement uses TRBV28 and TRBJ2-7; possible D gene TRBD1, 6 bases. Germline CDR1 and CDR2: MDHEN and SYDVKM. CDR3 length: 12 amino acids.

At least ten counts were recorded for this clone. The genes are TRBV23-1 and TRBJ1-5; D is possibly TRBD1 (5 bases). TRBV23-1 is placed among ORFs of uncertain function. The CDR3 contains 15 residues. Trimming removed 7 bases at V and 2 bases at J, with 15 bases between. The DNA for the CDR3 is TGCGCCAGCACCCGAAGTGGGGGGGGCAATCAGCCCCAGCATTTT. Translation gives CASTRSGGGNQPQHF.

The V gene is TRBV5-1, the J gene TRBJ1-4; no clear D gene. The CDR3 is 14 residues long. Germline V gene sequence: CDR1 SGHRS, CDR2 YFSETQ. V was cut by 4 bases and J by 4 bases, with 11 bases left in between. Written as DNA, the CDR3 is TGCGCCAGCAGCCCGACGGGGAATAATGAAAAACTGTTTTTT. Its protein is CASSPTGNNEKLFF. Together with reference TRBV5-1 and TRBJ1-4, the CDR3 gives the full variable domain: KAGVTQTPRYLIKTRGQQVTLSCSPISGHRSVSWYQQTPGQGLQFLFEYFSETQRNKGNFPGRFSGRQFSNSRSEMNVSTLELGDSALYLCASSPTGNNEKLFFGSGTQLSVL.

V and J are TRBV19 and TRBJ2-1; 7 bases are a match to TRBD1. V gave up 7 bases and J gave up 4 bases; unmatched junction bases: 10. The CDR3 runs to 15 residues. The germline CDR1 and CDR2 sequences are LNHDA and SQIVND (reference sequence). CDR3 loop: CASTLDRAYYNEQFF. In DNA form, the CDR3 reads TGTGCCAGTACCCTAGACAGGGCCTATTACAATGAGCAGTTCTTC.

V is TRBV11-2 and J is TRBJ2-1; no firm D call. V was cut by 1 base and J by 7 bases, with 8 bases left in between. The CDR3 is 13 residues long. Germline V gene data show CDR1 as SGHAT and CDR2 as FQNNGV. CDR3: CASSLGAPNEQFF. The CDR3, as DNA: TGTGCCAGCAGCTTAGGGGCACCTAATGAGCAGTTCTTC.

CDR3: CASRPGQSYYGYTF. In nucleotides, the CDR3 is TGTGCCAGCAGGCCGGGACAGTCTTACTATGGCTACACCTTC. This chain uses TRBV6-5 with TRBJ1-2; 7 bases align to TRBD1. The germline CDR1 and CDR2 sequences are MNHEY and SVGAGI. Unmatched junction bases numbered 7, after V lost 6 bases and J lost 3 bases. CDR3 size: 14 residues.

This clone was found once. The chain carries TRBV7-9 and TRBJ2-3; D is unclear. Germline CDR1 SEHNR, CDR2 FQNEAQ (reference sequence). The CDR3 sequence is 16 residues long. Trimming stripped 1 base from V and 0 bases from J, with 11 bases between. The CDR3 DNA sequence: TGTGCCAGCAGCTTAGAAACGGTGACTAGCACAGATACGCAGTATTTT. The encoded protein is CASSLETVTSTDTQYF.

CDR3 coding DNA: TGTGCCAGCAGCTTGGCAGGGTCAACGCAGTATTTT. Protein product: CASSLAGSTQYF. V gene TRBV5-6 combines with J gene TRBJ2-3, with D possibly TRBD1 on 5 matching bases. The CDR3 consists of 12 residues. V dropped 0 bases and J dropped 9 bases, with 8 bases sitting between them. CDR1 SGHDT and CDR2 YYEEEE come from the germline V gene.

The chain couples TRBV5-1 to TRBJ2-2; no reliable D call. Germline V gives CDR1 SGHRS, CDR2 YFSETQ. The CDR3 is made up of 15 amino acids. Trimming removed 4 bases at V and 1 base at J, with 11 bases between. In DNA, the CDR3 is TGCGCCAGCAGCACCCGACTCCAGAACACCGGGGAGCTGTTTTTT. Encoded protein: CASSTRLQNTGELFF.

The chain recombines TRBV6-6 with TRBJ1-5; D is ambiguous. Germline V gene lookup returns CDR1 MNHNY and CDR2 SVGAGI (reference sequence). V was clipped by 0 bases and J by 8 bases, with 5 bases between them. The length of the CDR3 is 12 residues. In DNA, the CDR3 is TGTGCCAGCAGTTACTCTTCCGAGCCCCAGCATTTT. This encodes CASSYSSEPQHF.

The chain uses TRBV27 and TRBJ2-7, with 9 bases that match TRBD2. This CDR3 has 13 amino acids. Germline V lookup: CDR1 MNHEY, CDR2 SMNVEV (reference sequence). V gave up 5 bases and J gave up 9 bases; unmatched junction bases: 8. The CDR3 loop reads CASSPQREDGQYF. DNA of the CDR3: TGTGCCAGCAGTCCACAGCGGGAGGACGGGCAGTACTTC.

The CDR3 loop reads CASSRSSGGANEQFF. The CDR3 nucleotides read TGCGCCAGCAGCAGGTCTAGCGGGGGGGCCAATGAGCAGTTCTTC. This chain joins TRBV5-1 and TRBJ2-1; 12 bases are shared with TRBD2. Germline V gene data show CDR1 as SGHRS and CDR2 as YFSETQ. Germline trimming cut 4 bases from V and 6 bases from J; bases unmatched to any gene: 5. There are 15 residues in the CDR3.

This chain joins TRBV9 and TRBJ2-7; D unclear. This CDR3 is 13 amino acids long. Germline CDR1 is SGDLS and CDR2 is YYNGEE. The V end was cut by 4 bases, the J end by 6 bases, with 14 bases between. CDR3 loop: CASSPLTGFEQYF. CDR3 nucleotides: TGTGCCAGCAGCCCCCTCACCGGGTTCGAGCAGTACTTC. The variable domain in full, with the rest retrieved from reference TRBV9 and TRBJ2-7, is DSGVTQTPKHLITATGQRVTLRCSPRSGDLSVYWYQQSLDQGLQFLIQYYNGEERAKGNILERFSAQQFPDLHSELNLSSLELGDSALYFCASSPLTGFEQYFGPGTRLTVT.

The J gene is TRBJ1-1, the V gene TRBV28; 9 nucleotides agree with TRBD1. The J segment lost 10 bases and the V segment lost 6 bases, leaving 3 bases of the junction unmatched. This CDR3 has 11 amino acids. Germline V gene lookup returns CDR1 MDHEN and CDR2 SYDVKM. The chain's CDR3 is CASSWDRVAFF. CDR3 nucleotides: TGTGCCAGCAGCTGGGACAGGGTAGCTTTCTTT.

This chain links TRBV7-9 with TRBJ2-2; 10 bases are a match to TRBD2. The CDR3 spans 16 residues. V gave up 6 bases and J gave up 1 base; unmatched junction bases: 5. Germline V lookup: CDR1 SEHNR, CDR2 FQNEAQ (reference sequence). This CDR3 reads CASRETSGKNTGELFF. CDR3 DNA sequence: TGTGCCAGCAGGGAAACTAGCGGGAAGAACACCGGGGAGCTGTTTTTT.

This clone was seen just once. The chain couples TRBV5-4 to TRBJ2-1, with 9 bases that match TRBD1. Looked up from germline, CDR1 is SGHNT and CDR2 is YYREEE (reference sequence). Germline trimming cut 3 bases from V and 8 bases from J; bases unmatched to any gene: 3. The CDR3 totals 13 residues. The CDR3 reads CASSSGQGDEQFF. The CDR3 DNA sequence: TGTGCCAGCAGCTCGGGACAGGGTGATGAGCAGTTCTTC.

The J gene is TRBJ2-2, the V gene TRBV7-9, with D unclear. Germline assignment: CDR1 SEHNR and CDR2 FQNEAQ (reference sequence). V was shortened by 8 bases and J by 5 bases, with 9 bases between the two germline ends. The length of the CDR3 is 12 residues. CDR3 loop: CASFSQTGELFF. Here the CDR3 DNA reads TGTGCCAGCTTCTCACAGACCGGGGAGCTGTTTTTT.

This clone was counted only a few times. The gene calls are TRBV28 and TRBJ1-2; D not resolved. This CDR3 is built from 12 residues. Germline V CDR1 and CDR2: MDHEN, SYDVKM. The ends were cut back, 6 bases at V and 4 bases at J, with 9 bases in the middle. The CDR3 region is CASRPGIYGYTF. The CDR3 DNA sequence: TGTGCCAGCAGGCCCGGGATCTATGGCTACACCTTC.

The chain uses TRBV18 and TRBJ1-3; no clear D. Trimming shortened V by 1 base and J by 1 base, and 11 bases separated the two germline ends. The CDR3 length is 16 residues. Germline V gene lookup returns CDR1 KGHSH and CDR2 LQKENI. The CDR3 region has the DNA TGTGCCAGCTCACCACAGCCTAACCCGTCTGGAAACACCATATATTTT. It yields the protein CASSPQPNPSGNTIYF.

This chain joins TRBV19 and TRBJ1-5, with D unclear. Germline lookup yields CDR1 LNHDA and CDR2 SQIVND (reference sequence). This CDR3 comprises 14 residues. Trimming left V 6 bases short and J 5 bases short, with 14 bases between. CDR3 region: CASSPLRFDQPQHF. For the CDR3, the DNA is TGTGCCAGTAGCCCCCTGCGTTTCGATCAGCCCCAGCATTTT. The full variable domain, with the rest looked up from reference TRBV19 and TRBJ1-5, is DGGITQSPKYLFRKEGQNVTLSCEQNLNHDAMYWYRQDPGQGLRLIYYSQIVNDFQKGDIAEGYSVSREKKESFPLTVTSAQKNPTAFYLCASSPLRFDQPQHFGDGTRLSIL.

This clone was recorded once. CDR3 sequence (DNA): TGCGCCAGCAGCCAAGTCCTTAGCGGATTAGATACGCAGTATTTT. Translated: CASSQVLSGLDTQYF. The chain couples TRBV4-1 to TRBJ2-3, with D perhaps matching TRBD2 (6 bases). CDR3 length: 15 residues. Trimming took off 1 base at V and 5 bases at J, with 13 bases between the two ends. Germline CDR1 is MGHRA and CDR2 is YSYEKL.

This chain links TRBV7-3 with TRBJ1-4; no clear D. V gave up 2 bases and J gave up 0 bases, with 13 bases separating them. This CDR3 is built from 17 residues. Looked up from germline, CDR1 is SGHTA and CDR2 is FQGTGA. The CDR3 sequence: CASSLPPLGATNEKLFF. Here the CDR3 DNA reads TGTGCCAGCAGCTTACCCCCCCTGGGCGCAACTAATGAAAAACTGTTTTTT.

This rearrangement joins TRBV5-1 to TRBJ1-4; D is possibly TRBD1 (5 bases). The V and J ends lost 7 bases and 4 bases respectively, with 8 bases between them. CDR1 SGHRS and CDR2 YFSETQ come from the germline V gene. The CDR3 runs to 12 residues. The CDR3 reads CASRGYNEKLFF. The CDR3 DNA follows: TGCGCCAGCCGGGGGTATAATGAAAAACTGTTTTTT.